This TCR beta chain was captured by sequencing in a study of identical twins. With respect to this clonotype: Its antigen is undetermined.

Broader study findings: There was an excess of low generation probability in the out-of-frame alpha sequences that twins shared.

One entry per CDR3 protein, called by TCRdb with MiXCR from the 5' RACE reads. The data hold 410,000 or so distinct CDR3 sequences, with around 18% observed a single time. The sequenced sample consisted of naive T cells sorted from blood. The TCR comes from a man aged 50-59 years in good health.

CDR3: CASSLLYTEAFF. The DNA of the CDR3 is TGTGCCAGCAGCTTGCTGTACACTGAAGCTTTCTTT. J is TRBJ1-1 and V is TRBV5-6; D is ambiguous. The germline gives CDR1 SGHDT, CDR2 YYEEEE. This CDR3 has 12 residues. The V end was cut by 1 base, the J end by 3 bases, with 4 bases between. The variable domain in full, completed from reference TRBV5-6 and TRBJ1-1, reads DAGVTQSPTHLIKTRGQQVTLRCSPKSGHDTVSWYQQALGQGPQFIFQYYEEEERQRGNFPDRFSGHQFPNYSSELNVNALLLGDSALYLCASSLLYTEAFFGQGTRLTVV.